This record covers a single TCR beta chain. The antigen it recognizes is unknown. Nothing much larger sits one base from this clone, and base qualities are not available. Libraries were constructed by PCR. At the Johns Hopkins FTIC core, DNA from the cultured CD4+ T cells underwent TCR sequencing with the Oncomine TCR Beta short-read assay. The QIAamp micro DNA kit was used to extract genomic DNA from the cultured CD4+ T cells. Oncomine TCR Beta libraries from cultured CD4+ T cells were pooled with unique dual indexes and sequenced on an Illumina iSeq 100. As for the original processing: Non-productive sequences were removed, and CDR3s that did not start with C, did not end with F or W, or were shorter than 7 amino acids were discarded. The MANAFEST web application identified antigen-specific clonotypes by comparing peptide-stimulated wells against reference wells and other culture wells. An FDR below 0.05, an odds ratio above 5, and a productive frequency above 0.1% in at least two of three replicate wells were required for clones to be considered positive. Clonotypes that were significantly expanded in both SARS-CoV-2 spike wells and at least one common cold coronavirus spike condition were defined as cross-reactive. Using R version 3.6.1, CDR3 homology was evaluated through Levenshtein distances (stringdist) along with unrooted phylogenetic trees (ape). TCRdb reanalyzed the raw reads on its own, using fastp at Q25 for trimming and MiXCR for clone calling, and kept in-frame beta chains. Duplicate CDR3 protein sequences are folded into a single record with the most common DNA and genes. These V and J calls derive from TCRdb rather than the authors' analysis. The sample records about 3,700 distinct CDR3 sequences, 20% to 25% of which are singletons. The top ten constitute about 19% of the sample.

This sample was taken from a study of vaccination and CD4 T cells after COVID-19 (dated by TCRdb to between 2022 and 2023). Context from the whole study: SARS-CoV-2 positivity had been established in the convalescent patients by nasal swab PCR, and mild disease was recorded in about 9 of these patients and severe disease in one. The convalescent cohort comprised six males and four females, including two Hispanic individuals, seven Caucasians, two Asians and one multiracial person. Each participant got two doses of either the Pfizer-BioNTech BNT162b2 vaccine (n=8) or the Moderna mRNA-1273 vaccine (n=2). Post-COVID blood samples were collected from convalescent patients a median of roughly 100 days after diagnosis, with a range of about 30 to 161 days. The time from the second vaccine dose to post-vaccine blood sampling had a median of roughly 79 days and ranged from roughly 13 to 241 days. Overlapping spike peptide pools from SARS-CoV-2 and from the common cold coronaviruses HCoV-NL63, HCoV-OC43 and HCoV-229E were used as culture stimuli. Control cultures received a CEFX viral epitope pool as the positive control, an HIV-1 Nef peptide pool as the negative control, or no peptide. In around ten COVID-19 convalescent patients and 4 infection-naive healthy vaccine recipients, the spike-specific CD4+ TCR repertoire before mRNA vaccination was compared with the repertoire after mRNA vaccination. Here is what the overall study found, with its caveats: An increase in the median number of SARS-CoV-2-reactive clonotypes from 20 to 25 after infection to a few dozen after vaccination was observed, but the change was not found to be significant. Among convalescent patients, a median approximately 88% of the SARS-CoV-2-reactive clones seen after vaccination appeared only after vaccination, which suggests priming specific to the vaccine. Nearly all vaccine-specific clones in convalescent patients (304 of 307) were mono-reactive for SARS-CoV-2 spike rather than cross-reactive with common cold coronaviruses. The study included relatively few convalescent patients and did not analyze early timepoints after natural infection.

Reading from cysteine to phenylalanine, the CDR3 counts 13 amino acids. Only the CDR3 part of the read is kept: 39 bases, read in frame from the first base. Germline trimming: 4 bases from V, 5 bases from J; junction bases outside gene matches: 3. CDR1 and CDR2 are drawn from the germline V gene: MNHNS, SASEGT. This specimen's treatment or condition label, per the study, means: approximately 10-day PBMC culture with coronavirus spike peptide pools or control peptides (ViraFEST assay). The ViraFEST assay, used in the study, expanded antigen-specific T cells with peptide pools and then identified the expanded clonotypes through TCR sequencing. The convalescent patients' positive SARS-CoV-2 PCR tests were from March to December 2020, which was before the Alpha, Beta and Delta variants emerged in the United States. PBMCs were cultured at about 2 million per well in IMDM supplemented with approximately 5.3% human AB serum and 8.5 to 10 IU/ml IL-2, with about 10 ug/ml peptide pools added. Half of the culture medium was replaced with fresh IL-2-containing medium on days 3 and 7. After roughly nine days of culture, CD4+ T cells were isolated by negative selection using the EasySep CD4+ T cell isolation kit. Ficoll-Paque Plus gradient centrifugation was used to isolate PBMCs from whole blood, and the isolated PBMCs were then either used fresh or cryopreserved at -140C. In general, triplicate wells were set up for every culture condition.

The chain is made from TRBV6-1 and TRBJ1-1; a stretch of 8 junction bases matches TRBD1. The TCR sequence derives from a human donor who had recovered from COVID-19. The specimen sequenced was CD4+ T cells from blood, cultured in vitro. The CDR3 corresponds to CASSGQGATEAFF. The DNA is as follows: TGTGCCAGCAGTGGGCAGGGGGCTACTGAAGCTTTCTTT.